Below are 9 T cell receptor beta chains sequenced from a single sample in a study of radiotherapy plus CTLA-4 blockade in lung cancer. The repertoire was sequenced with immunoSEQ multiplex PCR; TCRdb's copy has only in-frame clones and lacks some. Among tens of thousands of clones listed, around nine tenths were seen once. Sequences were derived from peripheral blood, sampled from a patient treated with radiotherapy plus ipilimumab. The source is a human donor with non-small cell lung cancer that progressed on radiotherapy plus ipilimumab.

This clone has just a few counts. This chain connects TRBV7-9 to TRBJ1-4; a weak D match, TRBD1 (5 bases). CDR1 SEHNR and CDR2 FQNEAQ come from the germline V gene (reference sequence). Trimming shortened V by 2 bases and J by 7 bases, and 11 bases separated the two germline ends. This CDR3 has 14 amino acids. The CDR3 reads CASSLKGQTEKLFF. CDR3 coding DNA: TGTGCCAGCAGCTTAAAGGGGCAAACTGAAAAACTGTTTTTT.

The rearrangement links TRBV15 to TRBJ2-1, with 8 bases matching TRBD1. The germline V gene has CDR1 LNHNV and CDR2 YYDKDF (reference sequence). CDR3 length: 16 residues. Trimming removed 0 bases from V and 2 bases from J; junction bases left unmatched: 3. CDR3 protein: CATSRDQGAAYNEQFF. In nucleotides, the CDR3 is TGTGCCACCAGCAGAGATCAGGGGGCGGCCTACAATGAGCAGTTCTTC.

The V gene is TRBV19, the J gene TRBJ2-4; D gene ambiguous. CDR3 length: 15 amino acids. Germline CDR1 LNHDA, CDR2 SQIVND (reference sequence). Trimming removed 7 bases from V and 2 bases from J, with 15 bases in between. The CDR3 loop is CASKPGKWTKNIQYF. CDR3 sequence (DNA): TGTGCCAGTAAGCCTGGGAAATGGACCAAAAACATTCAGTACTTC.

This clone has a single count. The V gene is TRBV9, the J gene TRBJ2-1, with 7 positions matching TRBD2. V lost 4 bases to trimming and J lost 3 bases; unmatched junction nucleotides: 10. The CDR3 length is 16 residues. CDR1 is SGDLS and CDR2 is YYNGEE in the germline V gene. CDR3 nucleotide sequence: TGTGCCAGCAGCCCCCCCTGGGCTAGCGGCTACAATGAGCAGTTCTTC. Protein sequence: CASSPPWASGYNEQFF.

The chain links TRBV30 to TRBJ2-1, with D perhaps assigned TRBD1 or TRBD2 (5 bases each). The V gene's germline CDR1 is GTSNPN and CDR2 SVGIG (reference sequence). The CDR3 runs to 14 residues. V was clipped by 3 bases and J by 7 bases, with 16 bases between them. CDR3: CAWRLSGRRNEQFF. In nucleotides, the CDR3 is TGTGCCTGGAGGTTATCGGGGCGCCGGAATGAGCAGTTCTTC.

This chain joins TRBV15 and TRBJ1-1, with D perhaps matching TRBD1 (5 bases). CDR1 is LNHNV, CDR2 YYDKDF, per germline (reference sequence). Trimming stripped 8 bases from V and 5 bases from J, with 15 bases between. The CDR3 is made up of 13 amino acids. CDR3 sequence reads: CATSGGLSTEAFF. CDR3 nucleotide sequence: TGTGCCACCTCGGGGGGATTGAGTACTGAAGCTTTCTTT.

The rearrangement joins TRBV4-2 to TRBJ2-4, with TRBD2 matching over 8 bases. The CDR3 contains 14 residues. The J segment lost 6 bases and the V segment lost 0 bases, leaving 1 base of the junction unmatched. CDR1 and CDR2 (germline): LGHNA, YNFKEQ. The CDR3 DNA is TGTGCCAGCAGCCAAGAAACTAGCGGAAACATTCAGTACTTC. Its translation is CASSQETSGNIQYF.

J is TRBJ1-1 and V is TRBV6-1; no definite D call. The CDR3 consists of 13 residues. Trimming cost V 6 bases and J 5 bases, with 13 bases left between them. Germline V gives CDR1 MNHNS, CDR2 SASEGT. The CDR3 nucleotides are TGTGCCAGCAGGTCCGCCGAATGGACTGAAGCTTTCTTT. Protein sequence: CASRSAEWTEAFF.

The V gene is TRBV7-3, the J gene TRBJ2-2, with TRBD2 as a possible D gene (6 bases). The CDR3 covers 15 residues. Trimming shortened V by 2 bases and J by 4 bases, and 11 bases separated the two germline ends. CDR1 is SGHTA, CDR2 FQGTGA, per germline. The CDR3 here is CASSLDSGVTGELFF. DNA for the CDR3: TGTGCCAGCAGCTTAGATTCGGGAGTCACCGGGGAGCTGTTTTTT. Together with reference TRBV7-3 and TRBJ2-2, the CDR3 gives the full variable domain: GAGVSQTPSNKVTEKGKYVELRCDPISGHTALYWYRQSLGQGPEFLIYFQGTGAADDSGLPNDRFFAVRPEGSVSTLKIQRTERGDSAVYLCASSLDSGVTGELFFGEGSRLTVL.